The 5 T cell receptor beta chains below all came from one sample that was sequenced in a study of PD-L1 blockade in urothelial cancer (dated by TCRdb to about 2017). Libraries came from the immunoSEQ multiplex PCR assay. In TCRdb, the immuneACCESS table is reduced to in-frame sequences with V and J assigned. These tables do not hold every clone; where another copy was compared, an unresolved V gene accounts for under half, and the others remain unexplained. The sample table records about 81,000 clones; around nine tenths of these occur just once. The ten biggest clones cover 9.4% of the sample. Specimen: PBMCs, collected around atezolizumab (anti-PD-L1) treatment. The receptor source for this set is a man aged 60 to 75 with urothelial cancer.

The rearrangement joins TRBV6-1 to TRBJ2-2; D is possibly TRBD2 (7 bases). The V gene's germline CDR1 is MNHNS and CDR2 SASEGT. The CDR3 length is 16 residues. The V end was cut by 2 bases, the J end by 7 bases, with 17 bases between. CDR3: CASSELSAGAGGELFF. CDR3 DNA sequence: TGTGCCAGCAGTGAACTTTCGGCGGGGGCAGGCGGGGAGCTGTTTTTT.

The CDR3 sequence: CASSLVQGNSPLHF. CDR3 DNA: TGCGCCAGCAGCTTGGTCCAGGGTAATTCACCCCTCCACTTT. This chain links TRBV5-1 with TRBJ1-6; weak D call: TRBD1 (5 bases). V lost 0 bases, J lost 6 bases, and 7 bases lay in between. The CDR3 is made up of 14 amino acids. Germline CDR1 is SGHRS and CDR2 is YFSETQ.

The V call is TRBV5-1, the J call TRBJ2-7; the match to TRBD2 covers 7 bases. CDR3 size: 13 residues. Losses at the gene ends were 7 bases for V and 2 bases for J; bases not matched to a gene: 6. CDR1 SGHRS and CDR2 YFSETQ come from the germline V gene. The CDR3 spells CASRREPTYEQYF. CDR3 in DNA: TGCGCCAGCCGGCGGGAGCCAACCTACGAGCAGTACTTC.

The chain joins TRBV6-1 to TRBJ1-2; 12 nucleotides match TRBD1. The CDR3 length is 17 residues. Germline trimming cut 1 base from V and 7 bases from J; bases unmatched to any gene: 10. Germline-derived CDR1 and CDR2 are MNHNS and SASEGT. CDR3 protein: CASSEGPPGTGGFGYTF. The CDR3 DNA is TGTGCCAGCAGTGAAGGACCCCCCGGGACAGGGGGCTTTGGCTACACCTTC.

The chain links TRBV5-1 to TRBJ2-2, with D maybe TRBD1 (5 bases). Trimming stripped 4 bases from V and 3 bases from J, with 7 bases between. The germline V gene encodes CDR1 SGHRS and CDR2 YFSETQ. This CDR3 comprises 13 residues. Here the CDR3 DNA reads TGCGCCAGCAGCACACAGGACACCGGGGAGCTGTTTTTT. Amino acids: CASSTQDTGELFF.